A selection of T cell receptor beta chains follows, all from one sample in a study of CD8 T cells in Susac syndrome. MiXCR was run by TCRdb on the immunoSEQ multiplex PCR reads, yielding one entry per CDR3 protein. The table lists tens of thousands of distinct CDR3 sequences, about 92% of them singletons. Sequenced sample: CD4+ T cells from PBMCs. All receptors come from a human donor with Susac syndrome. Both conserved end residues are part of each CDR3. D genes are given only for firm matches. Part of the rows lack a size; the others show once, few, many or a class for expanded clones.

clone_size: NA
v_call: TRBV12-3/TRBV12-4
d_call: TRBD1
j_call: TRBJ2-5
cdr3_nt: TGTGCCAGCAGCCGGGACAGAACGCAAGAGACCCAGTACTTC
cdr3_aa: CASSRDRTQETQYF

clone_size: NA
v_call: TRBV5-6
d_call: NA
j_call: TRBJ1-2
cdr3_nt: TGTGCCAGCAGCGGGGGAGGGTCGGCCTATGGCTACACCTTC
cdr3_aa: CASSGGGSAYGYTF

clone_size: NA
v_call: TRBV28
d_call: NA
j_call: TRBJ1-3
cdr3_nt: TGTGCCAGCAGTTTATTAGACAGACGGGGGGGAAACACCATATATTTT
cdr3_aa: CASSLLDRRGGNTIYF

clone_size: NA
v_call: TRBV5-4
d_call: NA
j_call: TRBJ1-2
cdr3_nt: TGTGCCAGCAGCTTAAGGAATGACTATGGCTACACCTTC
cdr3_aa: CASSLRNDYGYTF

clone_size: NA
v_call: TRBV10-3
d_call: NA
j_call: TRBJ1-1
cdr3_nt: TGTGCCATCAGCCCCAGCGGGGGAGTGCGGACTGAAGCTTTCTTT
cdr3_aa: CAISPSGGVRTEAFF

clone_size: NA
v_call: TRBV5-6
d_call: NA
j_call: TRBJ2-1
cdr3_nt: TGTGCCAGCAGCTCCCTAGCTTACGTAAAAAGGAATGAGCAGTTCTTC
cdr3_aa: CASSSLAYVKRNEQFF

clone_size: NA
v_call: TRBV6-1
d_call: NA
j_call: TRBJ2-7
cdr3_nt: TGTGCCAGCAGGCGGGACAGCCAGCAGTACTTC
cdr3_aa: CASRRDSQQYF

clone_size: NA
v_call: TRBV3-1
d_call: NA
j_call: TRBJ2-7
cdr3_nt: TGTGCCAGCAGCCGGATGAATTACGAGCAGTACTTC
cdr3_aa: CASSRMNYEQYF

clone_size: NA
v_call: TRBV7-3
d_call: TRBD1
j_call: TRBJ2-4
cdr3_nt: TGTGCCAGCAGCTTAGCCAACTTGGACAGGGTACAAAACATTCAGTACTTC
cdr3_aa: CASSLANLDRVQNIQYF

clone_size: NA
v_call: TRBV28
d_call: TRBD1
j_call: TRBJ1-2
cdr3_nt: TGTGCCAGCAGTTCCCTACCTGGACAGGGCGTTAACTATGGCTACACCTTC
cdr3_aa: CASSSLPGQGVNYGYTF

clone_size: NA
v_call: TRBV7-3
d_call: NA
j_call: TRBJ2-3
cdr3_nt: TGTGCCAGCAGCTTACCAGCGAGAGGGCCTAAGACAGATACGCAGTATTTT
cdr3_aa: CASSLPARGPKTDTQYF

clone_size: NA
v_call: TRBV7-8
d_call: NA
j_call: TRBJ2-1
cdr3_nt: TGTGACAGCAGCTTAGACGGGAGTTACAATGAGCAGTTCTTC
cdr3_aa: CDSSLDGSYNEQFF

clone_size: NA
v_call: TRBV12-3/TRBV12-4
d_call: NA
j_call: TRBJ1-2
cdr3_nt: TGTGCCAGCAGTTTAGCGCCCGAAGGACGGAAGTATGGCTACACCTTC
cdr3_aa: CASSLAPEGRKYGYTF

clone_size: NA
v_call: TRBV7-6
d_call: TRBD1
j_call: TRBJ1-5
cdr3_nt: TGTGCCAGCAGCTCTCAGGGGGATCAGCCCCAGCATTTT
cdr3_aa: CASSSQGDQPQHF

clone_size: NA
v_call: TRBV7-8
d_call: NA
j_call: TRBJ1-1
cdr3_nt: TGTGCCAGCAGCCCCCCTAGGGGCATGAACACTGAAGCTTTCTTT
cdr3_aa: CASSPPRGMNTEAFF

clone_size: NA
v_call: TRBV14
d_call: NA
j_call: TRBJ2-1
cdr3_nt: TGTGCCAGCAGCCAAGATCGGCGGGGGCCCTTATCGTATGAGCAGTTCTTC
cdr3_aa: CASSQDRRGPLSYEQFF

clone_size: NA
v_call: TRBV28
d_call: NA
j_call: TRBJ1-2
cdr3_nt: TGTGCCAGCCCTGACAGACTAGTATATGGCTACACCTTC
cdr3_aa: CASPDRLVYGYTF

clone_size: NA
v_call: TRBV12-3/TRBV12-4
d_call: TRBD1
j_call: TRBJ2-1
cdr3_nt: TGTGCCAGCAGTTTAGCGGCCGGGACAGGGGGCTTCGACAATGAGCAGTTCTTC
cdr3_aa: CASSLAAGTGGFDNEQFF

clone_size: once
v_call: TRBV24-1
d_call: NA
j_call: TRBJ2-1
cdr3_nt: TGTGCCACCAGCCGGGAAGACGGGAATGAGCAGTTCTTC
cdr3_aa: CATSREDGNEQFF

clone_size: NA
v_call: TRBV29-1
d_call: NA
j_call: TRBJ1-6
cdr3_nt: TGCAGCGTTGCAGACAGGTTAAATTCACCCCTCCACTTT
cdr3_aa: CSVADRLNSPLHF

clone_size: once
v_call: TRBV30
d_call: NA
j_call: TRBJ2-1
cdr3_nt: TGTGCCTGGAGCATAAAAGAAGGCAATGAGCAGTTCTTC
cdr3_aa: CAWSIKEGNEQFF

clone_size: NA
v_call: TRBV3-1
d_call: TRBD2
j_call: TRBJ2-1
cdr3_nt: TGTGCCAGCAGCCAGGCTAGCGGGAGGATTGATGAGCAGTTCTTC
cdr3_aa: CASSQASGRIDEQFF

clone_size: NA
v_call: TRBV20-1
d_call: NA
j_call: TRBJ2-3
cdr3_nt: TGCAGTGCTACCCTAAGTGGGGTTAACCCCCCAGATACGCAGTATTTT
cdr3_aa: CSATLSGVNPPDTQYF

clone_size: NA
v_call: TRBV20-1
d_call: TRBD1
j_call: TRBJ2-1
cdr3_nt: TGCAGTGCTAGAGGGCTGGGACAGTCGGTCTACAATGAGCAGTTCTTC
cdr3_aa: CSARGLGQSVYNEQFF

clone_size: NA
v_call: TRBV28
d_call: NA
j_call: TRBJ2-4
cdr3_nt: TGTGCCAGCAGTTTTATTTTTGGACAGTTCAACATTCAGTACTTC
cdr3_aa: CASSFIFGQFNIQYF

clone_size: NA
v_call: TRBV6-4
d_call: NA
j_call: TRBJ1-2
cdr3_nt: TGTGCCAGCAGTGACTCGCTCCGGACGATGAGCTACACCTTC
cdr3_aa: CASSDSLRTMSYTF

clone_size: once
v_call: TRBV7-9
d_call: NA
j_call: TRBJ2-3
cdr3_nt: TGTGCCAGCAGCCTTTCGAGTAGCGGTTCTAGCACAGATACGCAGTATTTT
cdr3_aa: CASSLSSSGSSTDTQYF

clone_size: NA
v_call: TRBV18
d_call: TRBD1
j_call: TRBJ2-5
cdr3_nt: TGTGCCAGCTCGTGGACAGGGCGTCGGGAGACCCAGTACTTC
cdr3_aa: CASSWTGRRETQYF

clone_size: NA
v_call: TRBV7-2
d_call: NA
j_call: TRBJ2-2
cdr3_nt: TGTGCCAGCAGCTTCTTTTCCGGGGAGCTGTTTTTT
cdr3_aa: CASSFFSGELFF

clone_size: once
v_call: TRBV7-3
d_call: NA
j_call: TRBJ2-7
cdr3_nt: TGTGCCAGCAGCTTAACATCCAGGGGTCCGGACTACGAGCAGTACTTC
cdr3_aa: CASSLTSRGPDYEQYF

clone_size: NA
v_call: TRBV9
d_call: NA
j_call: TRBJ2-5
cdr3_nt: TGTGCCAGCGGCCGGAGGGGAGAGACCCAGTACTTC
cdr3_aa: CASGRRGETQYF

clone_size: NA
v_call: TRBV5-1
d_call: TRBD1
j_call: TRBJ2-7
cdr3_nt: TGCGCCAGCAGCTTGGCTGGGACAGCCCCCTACGAGCAGTACTTC
cdr3_aa: CASSLAGTAPYEQYF

clone_size: NA
v_call: TRBV30
d_call: NA
j_call: TRBJ1-1
cdr3_nt: TGTGCCTGGAGCGCAATAAGGAACACTGAAGCTTTCTTT
cdr3_aa: CAWSAIRNTEAFF

clone_size: once
v_call: TRBV4-3
d_call: NA
j_call: TRBJ1-5
cdr3_nt: TGCGCCAGCAGCCCTTCCCCGACAGGCAATCAGCCCCAGCATTTT
cdr3_aa: CASSPSPTGNQPQHF

clone_size: NA
v_call: TRBV12-3/TRBV12-4
d_call: TRBD1
j_call: TRBJ1-3
cdr3_nt: TGTGCCAGCATGGGACAGATACGAAACACCATATATTTT
cdr3_aa: CASMGQIRNTIYF

clone_size: NA
v_call: TRBV6-1
d_call: NA
j_call: TRBJ1-6
cdr3_nt: TGTGCCAGCAGATCGGACAGAAACTCCTATAATTCACCCCTCCACTTT
cdr3_aa: CASRSDRNSYNSPLHF

clone_size: NA
v_call: TRBV6-1
d_call: TRBD1
j_call: TRBJ1-2
cdr3_nt: TGTGCCAGCAGAAGTTCAGGGGGGCATCAGTCTGGCTACACCTTC
cdr3_aa: CASRSSGGHQSGYTF

clone_size: NA
v_call: TRBV18
d_call: NA
j_call: TRBJ2-7
cdr3_nt: TGTGCCAGCTCACAGGGAAACACCGAGCAGTACTTC
cdr3_aa: CASSQGNTEQYF

clone_size: NA
v_call: TRBV28
d_call: TRBD1
j_call: TRBJ2-7
cdr3_nt: TGTGCCAGCAGTTTATGGCACAGGGGGCAAGTAAGGCAGTACTTC
cdr3_aa: CASSLWHRGQVRQYF

clone_size: NA
v_call: TRBV20-1
d_call: NA
j_call: TRBJ2-3
cdr3_nt: TGCAGTGCCGTGACAGCCGTAGATACGCAGTATTTT
cdr3_aa: CSAVTAVDTQYF

clone_size: NA
v_call: TRBV5-6
d_call: TRBD1
j_call: TRBJ1-6
cdr3_nt: TGTGCCAGCAGGAGGGCAGGGGGCGCAGTTAATTCACCCCTCCACTTT
cdr3_aa: CASRRAGGAVNSPLHF

clone_size: NA
v_call: TRBV20-1
d_call: NA
j_call: TRBJ2-5
cdr3_nt: TGCAGTGCTTCCGGAGTGGCTGATACTCAAGAGACCCAGTACTTC
cdr3_aa: CSASGVADTQETQYF

clone_size: NA
v_call: TRBV12-3/TRBV12-4
d_call: NA
j_call: TRBJ2-7
cdr3_nt: TGTGCCAGTGCTAGGCAGCAAACCATCAGCTCCTACGAGCAGTACTTC
cdr3_aa: CASARQQTISSYEQYF

clone_size: NA
v_call: TRBV6-2/TRBV6-3
d_call: NA
j_call: TRBJ2-3
cdr3_nt: TGTGCCAGCAGTTACTCCGTGGAGAGGACCCCCTCCGCGTATTTT
cdr3_aa: CASSYSVERTPSAYF

clone_size: NA
v_call: TRBV30
d_call: NA
j_call: TRBJ2-7
cdr3_nt: TGTGCCTGGAGTGCGAGAGGGCGGACCTACGAGCAGTACTTC
cdr3_aa: CAWSARGRTYEQYF

clone_size: NA
v_call: TRBV20-1
d_call: TRBD1
j_call: TRBJ2-3
cdr3_nt: TGCAGTGCTAGTTTTCCCCGGACAGGGGGCGGCACAGATACGCAGTATTTT
cdr3_aa: CSASFPRTGGGTDTQYF

clone_size: NA
v_call: TRBV28
d_call: TRBD2
j_call: TRBJ2-5
cdr3_nt: TGTGCCAGCAGTTTATCCAGCGGGAGGGCAGAGACCCAGTACTTC
cdr3_aa: CASSLSSGRAETQYF

clone_size: NA
v_call: TRBV28
d_call: NA
j_call: TRBJ2-3
cdr3_nt: TGTGCCAGCAGTTTAAGCGGGTTATCCACAGATACGCAGTATTTT
cdr3_aa: CASSLSGLSTDTQYF

clone_size: NA
v_call: TRBV4-1
d_call: TRBD2
j_call: TRBJ2-5
cdr3_nt: TGCGCCAGCAGCCAAGATCCCGGGACTAGCGAGCCCCTACAAGAGACCCAGTACTTC
cdr3_aa: CASSQDPGTSEPLQETQYF

clone_size: NA
v_call: TRBV20-1
d_call: NA
j_call: TRBJ2-6
cdr3_nt: TGCAGTGCTAGCCCCCGTATGAACAGGGTTGCTGGGGCCAACGTCCTGACTTTC
cdr3_aa: CSASPRMNRVAGANVLTF

clone_size: NA
v_call: TRBV6-2/TRBV6-3
d_call: TRBD2
j_call: TRBJ2-5
cdr3_nt: TGTGCCAGCAGTTACCGCGCGGGAGGGCCGGAAGAGACCCAGTACTTC
cdr3_aa: CASSYRAGGPEETQYF

clone_size: NA
v_call: TRBV11-1
d_call: NA
j_call: TRBJ2-5
cdr3_nt: TGTGCCAGCAGCTTAAGGAGGGGGGCCCAAGAGACCCAGTACTTC
cdr3_aa: CASSLRRGAQETQYF